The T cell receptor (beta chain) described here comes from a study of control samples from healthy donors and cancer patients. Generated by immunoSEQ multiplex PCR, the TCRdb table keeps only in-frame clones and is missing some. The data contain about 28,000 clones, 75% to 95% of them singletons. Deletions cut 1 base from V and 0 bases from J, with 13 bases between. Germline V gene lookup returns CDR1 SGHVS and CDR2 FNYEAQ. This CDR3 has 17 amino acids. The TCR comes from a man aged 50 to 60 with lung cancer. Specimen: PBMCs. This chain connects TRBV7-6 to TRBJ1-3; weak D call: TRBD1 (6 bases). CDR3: CASSLGSGVDSGNTIYF. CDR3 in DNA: TGTGCCAGCAGCTTAGGTTCAGGGGTTGACTCTGGAAACACCATATATTTT.